The clone carrying this T cell receptor beta chain was observed many times. TCRdb fed the 5' RACE reads into MiXCR, producing one record per CDR3 protein. This table holds 200,000 to 300,000 distinct CDR3 sequences, 15% found once. The V gene's germline CDR1 is SGDLS and CDR2 YYNGEE. Germline trimming cut 3 bases from V and 8 bases from J; bases unmatched to any gene: 7. The CDR3 runs 15 residues. This record belongs to a study of T-cell memory formation after mild COVID-19. This receptor was obtained from an adult woman who had mild COVID-19 (a few samples of this study predate the infection). Cell type and time point are not known. This chain connects TRBV9 to TRBJ2-1; 11 bases fit TRBD2. The specimen was PBMCs or a T cell subset sorted from them (not recorded which). DNA for the CDR3: TGTGCCAGCAGCGATAGCGGGAGGGCCAACGATGAGCAGTTCTTC. This encodes CASSDSGRANDEQFF.